This T cell receptor beta chain was recovered during a study of T cell responses to AZD1222 COVID-19 vaccine. Study at large: Doses given second, at about 4 or about 12 weeks, were pooled. Whole-study results and caveats: Baseline seropositivity occurred in only a handful of AZD1222 recipients. The repertoires were collected only after the peak T cell response. Mostly white British, mostly female donors; authors suggested clonal diversity may be underestimated.

In its sample, this clone was seen once. Its cognate antigen is unknown. Method: immunoSEQ multiplex PCR; TCRdb's copy keeps in-frame clones and lacks some. Among about 100,000 clones listed, just over 90% were seen once. V shed 1 base and J shed 5 bases, with 12 bases lying between them. The germline gives CDR1 SEHNR, CDR2 FQNEAQ (reference sequence). The CDR3 is 14 amino acids. V usage is TRBV7-9 and J usage is TRBJ2-7, with D hard to call. The source of this sequence is an adult in good health. Source: peripheral blood, taken on day 0 of AZD1222 vaccination. Here the CDR3 DNA reads TGTGCCAGCAGCTTAGGACCCGGCTCAGACGAGCAGTACTTC. Translation gives CASSLGPGSDEQYF.